This TCR beta chain was sequenced during a study of circulating and synovial CD4+ cells in juvenile arthritis. General study points: Shared-clonotype fractions with synovium likely underestimate full repertoire overlap. Circulating pathogenic-like lymphocytes shared a substantially higher fraction of CDR3 sequences with synovium than bulk blood. T cell genome counts differed by at least an order of magnitude between CPL and CD4 samples.

Comments on this clone: What it recognizes is unknown.

Samples derive from patients with active juvenile idiopathic arthritis. Profiling relied on immunoSEQ multiplex PCR, and the TCRdb table lists in-frame clones only, not all of them. The sample has tens of thousands of clones; 90% to 95% are singletons. This TCR came from a human donor with juvenile idiopathic arthritis. Sequenced: CD4+ T cells from blood.

The CDR3 DNA reads as TGTGCCAGCAGTGAAAGCGGGCCTTGGGGCTACACCTTC. Translation gives CASSESGPWGYTF. The chain has TRBV6-1 and TRBJ1-2; no definite D call. The germline V gene has CDR1 MNHNS and CDR2 SASEGT. This CDR3 has 13 residues. Trimming took off 2 bases at V and 8 bases at J, with 12 bases between the two ends.